The T cell receptor (beta chain) under discussion was sequenced for a study of T-cell reconstitution after alpha-beta-depleted transplantation in children. This sample's TCRbeta library carried unique molecular identifier barcodes. TCRdb reprocessed the PCR reads with MiXCR, giving one entry per CDR3 protein. This table holds some 290,000 distinct CDR3 sequences, approximately 9.8% found once. The CDR3 has 18 residues. J was trimmed by 0 bases and V by 3 bases; bases with no gene match: 4. CDR1 is SGHVS and CDR2 is FQNEAQ in the germline V gene. V is TRBV7-8 and J is TRBJ2-4, with TRBD2 matching 14 bases. Material: PBMCs from the stem cell graft donor, obtained from the stem cell graft. The TCR comes from a human donor who donated a stem cell graft to a child with SCID. The CDR3 reads CASSFGLAGGLAKNIQYF. The CDR3 DNA follows: TGTGCCAGCAGCTTCGGACTAGCGGGGGGACTAGCCAAAAACATTCAGTACTTC.